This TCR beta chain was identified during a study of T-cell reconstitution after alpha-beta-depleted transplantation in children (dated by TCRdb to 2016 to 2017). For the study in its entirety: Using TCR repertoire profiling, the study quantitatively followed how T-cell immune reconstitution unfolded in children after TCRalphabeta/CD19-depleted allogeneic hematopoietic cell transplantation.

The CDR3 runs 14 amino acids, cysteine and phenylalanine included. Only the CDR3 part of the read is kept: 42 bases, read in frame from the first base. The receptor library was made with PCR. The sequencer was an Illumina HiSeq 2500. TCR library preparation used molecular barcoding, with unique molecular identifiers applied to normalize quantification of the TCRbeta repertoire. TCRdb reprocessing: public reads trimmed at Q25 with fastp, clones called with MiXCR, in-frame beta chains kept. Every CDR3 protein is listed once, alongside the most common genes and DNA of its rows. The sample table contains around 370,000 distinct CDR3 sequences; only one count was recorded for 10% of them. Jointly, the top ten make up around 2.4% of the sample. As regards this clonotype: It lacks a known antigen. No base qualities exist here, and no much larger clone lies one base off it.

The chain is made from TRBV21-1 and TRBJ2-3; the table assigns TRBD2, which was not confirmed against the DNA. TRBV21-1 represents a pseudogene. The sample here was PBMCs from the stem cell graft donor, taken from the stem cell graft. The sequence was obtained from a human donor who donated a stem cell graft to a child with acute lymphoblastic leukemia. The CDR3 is CATGGLAGTDTQYF. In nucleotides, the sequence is TGTGCCACAGGGGGACTAGCGGGCACAGATACGCAGTATTTT.